The 3 T cell receptor beta chains below all came from one sample that was sequenced in a study of blood T cells in healthy people across ages. The use of a sample-barcoded 5' primer and a J-beta primer mix characterized a second PCR of roughly 6 to 11 cycles. TCRdb used MiXCR to reprocess the 5' RACE reads, holding one entry per CDR3 protein. The sample has about 1.6 million distinct CDR3 sequences, about 35% seen once. Sequenced: blood. Every receptor here comes from a woman in her 30s in good health.

The chain employs TRBV27 and TRBJ2-1, with a weak D call TRBD2 (8 bases). The V gene lost 5 bases and the J gene lost 7 bases, with 15 bases spanning the gap. There are 14 residues in the CDR3. CDR1 MNHEY and CDR2 SMNVEV come from the germline V gene (reference sequence). CDR3 sequence (DNA): TGTGCCAGCAGTCCGGGAGGGGGCCAGAATGAGCAGTTCTTC. Encoded protein: CASSPGGGQNEQFF.

The J gene is TRBJ2-3, the V gene TRBV7-2; 14 bases line up with TRBD2. This CDR3 comprises 16 residues. Germline CDR1 reads SGHTA; CDR2 reads FQGNSA. The J segment lost 5 bases and the V segment lost 0 bases, leaving 1 base of the junction unmatched. This CDR3 reads CASSLAGLAGEDTQYF. CDR3 sequence (DNA): TGTGCCAGCAGCTTAGCGGGACTAGCGGGAGAAGATACGCAGTATTTT.

This clonotype was counted a few times. The rearrangement joins TRBV5-1 to TRBJ2-1, with 10 bases aligning to TRBD2. The CDR3 has 16 amino acids. J was trimmed by 3 bases and V by 2 bases; bases with no gene match: 5. Germline loops: CDR1 SGHRS, CDR2 YFSETQ. DNA for the CDR3: TGCGCCAGCAGCTTACTAGCGGGAACGTTCTACAATGAGCAGTTCTTC. Amino acid sequence: CASSLLAGTFYNEQFF.